The present T cell receptor beta chain was sequenced within a study of shared clonotypes between healthy human individuals. Across the study: A donor's plate count was three for CD4 naive and three for CD4 memory; CD8 naive had two and CD8 memory one.

Naive CD8 cells were CD45RO-negative, positively selected for CCR7, excluding terminally differentiated effector memory CD45RA+ cells. TCRdb keeps only in-frame clones here, not all; method: immunoSEQ multiplex PCR. The repertoire holds roughly 850,000 clones, with approximately 96% as singletons. Germline CDR1 reads MNHEY; CDR2 reads SMNVEV (reference sequence). The junction had 16 bases not matched to a gene; V was cut back by 5 bases and J by 0 bases. CDR3 length: 20 amino acids. With regard to this clone: Its target is not known.

Study outcomes and limitations: Sequencing depth was expected to affect clonotype sharing among donors.

The sequence came from a man aged 25-45 years in good health. The V call is TRBV27, the J call TRBJ2-5, with TRBD2 identical over 12 bases. The sequenced sample consisted of naive CD8+ T cells sorted from blood. CDR3 amino acids: CASSIQPRLAGVGYQETQYF. The CDR3 DNA follows: TGTGCCAGCAGTATACAACCCCGACTAGCGGGAGTGGGGTACCAAGAGACCCAGTACTTC.